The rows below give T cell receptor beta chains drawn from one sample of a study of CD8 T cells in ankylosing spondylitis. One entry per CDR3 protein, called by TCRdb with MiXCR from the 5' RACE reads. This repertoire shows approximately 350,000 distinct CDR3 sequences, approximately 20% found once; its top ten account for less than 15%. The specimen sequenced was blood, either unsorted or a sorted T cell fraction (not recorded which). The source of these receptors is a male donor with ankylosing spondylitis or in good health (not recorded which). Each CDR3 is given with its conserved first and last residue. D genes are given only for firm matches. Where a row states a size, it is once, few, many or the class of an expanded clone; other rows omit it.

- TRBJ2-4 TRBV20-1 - CSASRQGWDKNIQYF TGCAGTGCTAGTCGGCAGGGATGGGACAAAAACATTCAGTACTTC
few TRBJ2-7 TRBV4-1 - CASSQNVAAYEQYF TGCGCCAGCAGCCAAAATGTTGCGGCCTACGAGCAGTACTTC
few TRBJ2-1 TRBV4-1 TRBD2 CASSQIGLAGGHYNEQFF TGCGCCAGCAGCCAGATAGGACTAGCGGGGGGTCATTACAATGAGCAGTTCTTC
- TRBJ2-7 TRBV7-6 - CASSPQSSYEQYF TGTGCCAGCAGCCCCCAGAGCTCCTACGAGCAGTACTTC
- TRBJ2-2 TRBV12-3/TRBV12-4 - CASPQPNTGELFF TGTGCCAGCCCGCAACCGAACACCGGGGAGCTGTTTTTT
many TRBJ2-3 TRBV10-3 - CATSTDTQYF TGTGCCACCTCCACAGATACGCAGTATTTT
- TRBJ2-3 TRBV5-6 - CASTPRDSTDTQYF TGTGCCAGCACCCCCCGGGACTCCACAGATACGCAGTATTTT
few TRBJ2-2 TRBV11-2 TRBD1 CASSIDRASGELFF TGTGCCAGCAGCATAGACAGGGCAAGCGGGGAGCTGTTTTTT
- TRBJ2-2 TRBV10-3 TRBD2 CAIRTSEGTGELFF TGTGCCATCAGAACTAGCGAGGGGACCGGGGAGCTGTTTTTT
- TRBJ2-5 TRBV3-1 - CASSQDGRAQTQYF TGTGCCAGCAGCCAAGATGGGCGGGCTCAGACCCAGTACTTC
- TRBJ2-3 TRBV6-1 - CASSEEGDLADTQYF TGTGCCAGCAGCGAGGAAGGGGATCTCGCCGATACGCAGTATTTT
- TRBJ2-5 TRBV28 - CAIFRPGETQYF TGTGCCATTTTCCGCCCGGGGGAGACCCAGTACTTC
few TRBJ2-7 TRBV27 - CASSTLLTPYEQYF TGTGCCAGCAGTACGCTTCTTACACCTTACGAGCAGTACTTC
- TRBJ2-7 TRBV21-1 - CASSGHRDGTTYEQYF TGTGCCAGCAGCGGACATCGGGACGGCACGACCTACGAGCAGTACTTC
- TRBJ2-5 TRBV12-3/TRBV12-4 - CASSKLARETQYF TGTGCCAGCAGTAAACTAGCTAGAGAGACCCAGTACTTC
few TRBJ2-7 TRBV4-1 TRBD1 CASSQGTGATYEQYF TGCGCCAGCAGCCAAGGGACAGGGGCTACCTACGAGCAGTACTTC
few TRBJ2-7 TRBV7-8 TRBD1 CASSLAGDRASYEQYF TGTGCCAGCAGCTTAGCGGGCGACAGGGCCTCCTACGAGCAGTACTTC
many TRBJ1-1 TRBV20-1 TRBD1 CSARGDRDTEAFF TGCAGTGCTAGAGGGGACAGGGATACTGAAGCTTTCTTT
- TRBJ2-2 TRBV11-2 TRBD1 CASSSGQGAFYTGELFF TGTGCCAGCAGCTCCGGACAGGGGGCATTTTACACCGGGGAGCTGTTTTTT
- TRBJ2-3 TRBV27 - CASSARGSTDTQYF TGTGCCAGCAGCGCCCGGGGGTCAACAGATACGCAGTATTTT
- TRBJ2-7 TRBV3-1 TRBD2 CASSPPGTSSAYEQYF TGTGCCAGCAGCCCACCTGGGACTAGCTCGGCCTACGAGCAGTACTTC
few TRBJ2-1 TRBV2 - CASTLGGNEQFF TGTGCCAGCACCCTAGGGGGAAATGAGCAGTTCTTC
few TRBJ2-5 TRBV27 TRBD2 CASSSGTSGRGAQYF TGTGCCAGCAGTAGCGGGACTAGCGGTCGAGGGGCCCAGTACTTC
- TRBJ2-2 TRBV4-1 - CASSQELGSNTGELFF TGCGCCAGCAGCCAAGAACTAGGCAGCAACACCGGGGAGCTGTTTTTT
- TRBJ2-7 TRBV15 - CATSPRWVREQYF TGTGCCACCAGCCCTCGTTGGGTCCGCGAGCAGTACTTC
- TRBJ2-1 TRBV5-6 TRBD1 CASSADRGLGFF TGTGCCAGCAGCGCGGACAGGGGGCTGGGGTTCTTC
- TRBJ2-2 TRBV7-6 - CASSLAEANTGELFF TGTGCCAGCAGTCTAGCAGAGGCGAACACCGGGGAGCTGTTTTTT
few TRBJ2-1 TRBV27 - CASSFPGSNEQFF TGTGCCAGCAGTTTCCCAGGGAGCAATGAGCAGTTCTTC
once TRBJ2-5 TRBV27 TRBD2 CASSLLLAGGRETQYF TGTGCCAGCAGTTTATTGCTAGCGGGGGGACGAGAGACCCAGTACTTC
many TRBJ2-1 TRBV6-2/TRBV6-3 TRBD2 CASSVTSGGYNEQFF TGTGCCAGCAGTGTGACTAGCGGGGGGTACAATGAGCAGTTCTTC
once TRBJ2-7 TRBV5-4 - CASSPDSHSYEQYF TGTGCCAGCAGCCCGGACAGTCACTCCTACGAGCAGTACTTC
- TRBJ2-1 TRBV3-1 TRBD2 CASSQLLAGRNEQFF TGTGCCAGCAGCCAACTACTAGCGGGGCGGAATGAGCAGTTCTTC
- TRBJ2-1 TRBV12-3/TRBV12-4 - CASSLALQQYNEQFF TGTGCCAGCAGTTTAGCTCTCCAGCAGTACAATGAGCAGTTCTTC
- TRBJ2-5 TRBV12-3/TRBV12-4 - CTCSFRQGRYQAGETQYF TGTACCTGCAGTTTTCGGCAGGGGCGGTATCAGGCGGGGGAGACCCAGTACTTC
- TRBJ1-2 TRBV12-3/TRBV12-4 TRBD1 CASNGPGQSNYGYTF TGTGCCAGCAACGGACCGGGACAGTCGAACTATGGCTACACCTTC
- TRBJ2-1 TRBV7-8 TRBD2 CASSLEASGAYNEQFF TGTGCCAGCAGCTTAGAGGCTAGCGGGGCCTACAATGAGCAGTTCTTC
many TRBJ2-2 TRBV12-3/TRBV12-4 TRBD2 CASSSSGTGELFF TGTGCCAGCAGTTCTAGCGGGACCGGGGAGCTGTTTTTT